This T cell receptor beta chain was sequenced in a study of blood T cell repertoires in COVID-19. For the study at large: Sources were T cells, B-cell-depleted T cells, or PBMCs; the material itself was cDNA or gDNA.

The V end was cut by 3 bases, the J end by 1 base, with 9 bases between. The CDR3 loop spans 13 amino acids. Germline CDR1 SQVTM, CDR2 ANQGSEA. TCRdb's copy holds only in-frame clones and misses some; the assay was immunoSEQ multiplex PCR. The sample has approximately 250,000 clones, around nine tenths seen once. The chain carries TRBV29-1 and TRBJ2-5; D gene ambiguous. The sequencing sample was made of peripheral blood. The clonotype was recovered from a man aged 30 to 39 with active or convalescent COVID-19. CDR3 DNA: TGCAGCGTTGATGGTTCCGGCCAAGAGACCCAGTACTTC. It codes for CSVDGSGQETQYF.